A selection of T cell receptor beta chains follows, all from one sample in a study of Tregs in tolerant kidney transplant recipients. Assay: immunoSEQ multiplex PCR; the TCRdb copy retains only in-frame clones and omits some. Among about 94,000 clones, 80% to 95% were seen once, and the ten largest hold around 0.45%. The input for sequencing was CD4+ T cells from blood, taken before the transplant. These receptors came from a human donor who received a combined kidney and bone marrow transplant. The CDR3 runs from the conserved cysteine through the conserved F or W. D genes are given only for firm matches. Clone size is not always given. Where it is, it says once, few, many or a class for expanded clones.

v_gene,abundance,d_gene,j_gene,CDR3aa,CDR3nt
TRBV25-1,.,.,TRBJ2-5,CASSGRKETQYF,TGTGCCAGCAGTGGCAGAAAAGAGACCCAGTACTTC
TRBV7-2,.,.,TRBJ2-3,CASSLSRSSTDTQYF,TGTGCCAGCAGCTTAAGCAGGTCCAGCACAGATACGCAGTATTTT
TRBV4-3,.,TRBD2,TRBJ2-5,CASSQVMPGGGQETQYF,TGCGCCAGCAGCCAAGTTATGCCGGGAGGGGGTCAAGAGACCCAGTACTTC
TRBV4-3,.,.,TRBJ1-3,CASSQETGSAGNTIYF,TGCGCCAGCAGCCAAGAGACAGGTTCCGCGGGAAACACCATATATTTT
TRBV7-8,.,TRBD1,TRBJ1-1,CASSLGQGDTEAFF,TGTGCCAGCAGCTTGGGACAGGGGGACACTGAAGCTTTCTTT
TRBV19,.,TRBD1,TRBJ1-2,CASSIMPRTGKYFGYTF,TGTGCCAGTAGTATCATGCCCCGGACAGGCAAATATTTTGGCTACACCTTC
TRBV9,.,.,TRBJ2-3,CASTTTPSTDTQYF,TGTGCCAGCACCACGACTCCTAGCACAGATACGCAGTATTTT
TRBV19,.,.,TRBJ1-1,CASSRGMNTEAFF,TGTGCCAGTAGTCGAGGAATGAACACTGAAGCTTTCTTT
TRBV19,.,.,TRBJ2-1,CASNPTGTYNEQFF,TGTGCCAGTAACCCGACAGGAACCTACAATGAGCAGTTCTTC
TRBV2,.,.,TRBJ2-3,CASSESRADTQYF,TGTGCCAGCAGTGAAAGCCGCGCAGATACGCAGTATTTT
TRBV7-9,.,TRBD1,TRBJ1-1,CASTPPRTGPMNTEAFF,TGTGCCAGCACCCCCCCGAGGACAGGGCCTATGAACACTGAAGCTTTCTTT
TRBV29-1,.,TRBD1,TRBJ2-3,CSVVPTGRTQYF,TGCAGCGTTGTCCCGACAGGGCGTACGCAGTATTTT
TRBV29-1,.,.,TRBJ2-1,CSVDSGGPNEQFF,TGCAGCGTTGACTCAGGGGGGCCCAATGAGCAGTTCTTC
TRBV7-9,.,TRBD2,TRBJ2-5,CASRNSGRARETQYF,TGTGCCAGCAGAAACAGCGGGAGGGCCCGGGAGACCCAGTACTTC
TRBV5-4,.,TRBD2,TRBJ2-7,CASSFRLAGGPIEISEQYF,TGTGCCAGCAGCTTCCGACTAGCGGGGGGGCCGATTGAGATTTCCGAGCAGTACTTC
TRBV5-1,.,.,TRBJ2-7,CASSEIGGHYEQYF,TGCGCCAGCAGCGAAATCGGGGGGCACTACGAGCAGTACTTC
TRBV5-1,.,.,TRBJ1-6,CASSTDAGAYNSPLHF,TGCGCCAGCAGCACGGATGCAGGGGCGTATAATTCCCCCCTCCACTTT
TRBV2,.,TRBD2,TRBJ2-7,CASAGGTSGYEQYF,TGTGCCAGCGCGGGGGGGACTAGCGGCTACGAGCAGTACTTC
TRBV7-9,.,.,TRBJ2-5,CASSLVRGGVETQYF,TGTGCCAGCAGCTTGGTACGTGGCGGGGTAGAGACCCAGTACTTC
TRBV5-6,.,TRBD1,TRBJ2-7,CASSLIQGREQYF,TGTGCCAGCAGCTTAATACAGGGGAGAGAGCAGTACTTC
TRBV6-1,.,TRBD2,TRBJ2-1,CASSEWEGSYNEQFF,TGTGCCAGCAGTGAATGGGAGGGCTCCTACAATGAGCAGTTCTTC
TRBV21-1,.,.,TRBJ2-7,CASTTGQGQFNPAYEQYF,TGTGCCAGCACCACTGGACAGGGTCAGTTTAATCCCGCCTACGAGCAGTACTTC
TRBV7-2,.,.,TRBJ2-3,CASNPRSGSRGRTDTQYF,TGTGCCAGCAACCCCCGGAGCGGTTCGCGGGGCCGCACAGATACGCAGTATTTT
TRBV5-6,.,.,TRBJ2-7,CASSLWWRDLKQQYF,TGTGCCAGCAGCTTATGGTGGAGAGACCTTAAACAGCAGTACTTC
TRBV10-3,.,.,TRBJ1-5,CATQGSNQPQHF,TGTGCCACCCAGGGTAGCAATCAGCCCCAGCATTTT
TRBV15,.,.,TRBJ2-7,CATSRGGLNEQYF,TGTGCCACCAGCAGAGGAGGCTTAAACGAGCAGTACTTC
TRBV6-5,.,.,TRBJ1-1,CASSYEAAMNTEAFF,TGTGCCAGCAGTTACGAGGCGGCCATGAACACTGAAGCTTTCTTT
TRBV6-5,once,.,TRBJ1-1,CASSYSTDTEAFF,TGTGCCAGCAGTTACAGTACGGACACTGAAGCTTTCTTT
TRBV28,.,TRBD1,TRBJ1-2,CASRQGSYGYTF,TGTGCCAGCAGACAGGGGTCGTATGGCTACACCTTC
TRBV7-2,.,TRBD1,TRBJ2-3,CASSLTGQITDTQYF,TGTGCCAGCAGCTTAACGGGACAGATCACAGATACGCAGTATTTT
TRBV18,.,TRBD2,TRBJ2-7,CASSPPSGSYEQYF,TGTGCCAGCTCACCACCTAGCGGGAGCTACGAGCAGTACTTC
TRBV5-6,.,TRBD1,TRBJ1-2,CASSLDRGILGYTF,TGTGCCAGCAGCTTGGACAGGGGAATTTTGGGCTACACCTTC
TRBV27,.,.,TRBJ1-5,CASSYRFPYSNQPQHF,TGTGCCAGCAGCTATCGCTTCCCTTATAGCAATCAGCCCCAGCATTTT
TRBV19,.,.,TRBJ1-2,CASSTSGAGDYGYTF,TGTGCCAGTAGTACATCCGGGGCAGGGGACTATGGCTACACCTTC
TRBV27,once,.,TRBJ2-3,CASLLRKQSTDTQYF,TGTGCCAGCCTATTACGAAAACAGAGCACAGATACGCAGTATTTT
TRBV5-5,.,.,TRBJ1-2,CASSIGQIYGYTF,TGTGCCAGCAGCATCGGACAGATCTATGGCTACACCTTC
TRBV9,.,TRBD2,TRBJ2-4,CASSTGGFNIQYF,TGTGCCAGCAGCACCGGGGGGTTTAACATTCAGTACTTC
TRBV7-9,.,TRBD2,TRBJ2-1,CASSLGTRGSNEQFF,TGTGCCAGCAGCTTAGGGACTAGGGGCTCCAATGAGCAGTTCTTC
TRBV7-2,.,.,TRBJ1-1,CASSLVGGATEAFF,TGTGCCAGCAGCTTAGTGGGAGGGGCGACTGAAGCTTTCTTT
TRBV5-6,.,TRBD1,TRBJ2-3,CAVALGQGPGDTQYF,TGTGCCGTCGCCTTGGGACAGGGGCCCGGGGATACGCAGTATTTT
TRBV4-1,.,TRBD1,TRBJ2-5,CASSQRQGKKETQYF,TGCGCCAGCAGCCAGCGACAGGGTAAAAAAGAGACCCAGTACTTC
TRBV7-9,.,TRBD1,TRBJ1-3,CASSLSGTGAITIYF,TGTGCCAGCAGCTTATCCGGGACAGGGGCGATCACCATATATTTT
TRBV9,.,TRBD2,TRBJ2-1,CASSIRTSGNSYNEQFF,TGTGCCAGCAGCATCCGGACTAGCGGGAACTCCTACAATGAGCAGTTCTTC
TRBV10-3,.,.,TRBJ2-7,CAISESDTISQQYF,TGTGCCATCAGTGAGTCGGACACCATTTCGCAGCAGTACTTC
TRBV6-1,.,.,TRBJ2-4,CASKDTLAKNIQYF,TGTGCCAGCAAGGACACCTTAGCCAAAAACATTCAGTACTTC
TRBV20-1,.,.,TRBJ2-7,CSARRDHEQYF,TGCAGTGCTAGGCGGGATCACGAGCAGTACTTC
TRBV29-1,once,TRBD1,TRBJ1-4,CSVKTGGEEKLFF,TGCAGCGTGAAGACAGGGGGAGAAGAAAAACTGTTTTTT
TRBV28,.,.,TRBJ2-6,CASAFFTGDSGANVLTF,TGTGCCAGCGCCTTCTTTACAGGAGACTCTGGGGCCAACGTCCTGACTTTC
TRBV15,.,.,TRBJ1-2,CATSRDLQGYDYTF,TGTGCCACCAGCAGAGATCTCCAGGGTTATGACTACACCTTC
TRBV5-1,.,.,TRBJ1-1,CASSSTTGQYGTEAFF,TGCGCCAGCAGCTCGACGACAGGTCAGTACGGCACTGAAGCTTTCTTT
TRBV4-1,.,.,TRBJ2-1,CASSQASRRPLNEQFF,TGCGCCAGCAGCCAAGCATCCAGGCGCCCCCTCAATGAGCAGTTCTTC
TRBV4-3,.,.,TRBJ1-2,CASSQVAGEGGYTF,TGCGCCAGCAGCCAAGTAGCGGGGGAAGGGGGCTACACCTTC
TRBV6-6,.,TRBD1,TRBJ1-2,CASSYSGTGLYGYTF,TGTGCCAGCAGTTACTCTGGGACAGGGCTGTATGGCTACACCTTC
TRBV2,.,.,TRBJ1-4,CASTFPGVRGSKEKLFF,TGTGCCAGCACCTTCCCCGGGGTGAGGGGGTCTAAGGAAAAACTGTTTTTT